The rows below give T cell receptor beta chains drawn from one sample of a study of CD8+ T cells in alopecia areata. Assay: immunoSEQ multiplex PCR; the TCRdb copy retains only in-frame clones and omits some. The table lists 150,000 to 200,000 clones, 58% of them singletons. This specimen was CD4+ T cells sorted from blood, taken between weeks 55 and 65, from a patient treated with tofacitinib. The receptors were sampled from a human donor with alopecia areata. Both conserved end residues are part of each CDR3. The order of the fields is V gene, D gene, J gene, clone size, CDR3 protein, CDR3 DNA. D genes are given only for firm matches. A clone size is listed for some rows: how often the clone was seen (once, few, many), or a class if it is expanded.

>TRBV19|TRBD2|TRBJ2-7|few
CASRGLAGGTYEQYF
TGTGCCAGTAGAGGACTAGCGGGGGGAACTTACGAGCAGTACTTC
>TRBV5-1|.|TRBJ2-5|few
CASSLAGSEETQYF
TGCGCCAGCAGCTTGGCAGGTAGCGAAGAGACCCAGTACTTC
>TRBV29-1|TRBD1|TRBJ1-1|.
CSVSGGGHTEAFF
TGCAGCGTTTCAGGGGGGGGTCACACTGAAGCTTTCTTT
>TRBV29-1|.|TRBJ2-5|few
CSVDLRGGQETQYF
TGCAGCGTTGACCTTAGAGGGGGCCAAGAGACCCAGTACTTC
>TRBV7-8|.|TRBJ1-5|.
CASSSDLGGNQPQHF
TGTGCCAGCAGCTCCGATTTGGGGGGTAATCAGCCCCAGCATTTT
>TRBV29-1|.|TRBJ1-1|few
CSVGSMNTEAFF
TGCAGCGTTGGCTCTATGAACACTGAAGCTTTCTTT
>TRBV6-6|.|TRBJ1-5|.
CASREQGNQPQHF
TGTGCCAGCAGAGAACAGGGAAATCAGCCCCAGCATTTT
>TRBV9|.|TRBJ1-2|.
CASSVDWGNYGYTF
TGTGCCAGCAGCGTAGATTGGGGCAACTATGGCTACACCTTC
>TRBV5-4|TRBD1|TRBJ2-5|few
CASSLVGQGQETQYF
TGTGCCAGCAGCTTGGTAGGACAGGGGCAAGAGACCCAGTACTTC
>TRBV30|.|TRBJ1-5|few
CAWSVGGPQHF
TGTGCCTGGAGTGTAGGAGGGCCCCAGCATTTT
>TRBV7-3|TRBD2|TRBJ2-1|few
CASSFGGGVNEQFF
TGTGCCAGCAGCTTCGGCGGGGGAGTTAATGAGCAGTTCTTC
>TRBV25-1|TRBD1|TRBJ1-2|.
CASSDPGGAGRSYTF
TGTGCCAGCAGTGATCCAGGGGGCGCGGGTCGTAGCTACACCTTC
>TRBV14|TRBD1|TRBJ2-5|.
CASSLNRGSQETQYF
TGTGCCAGCAGCCTCAACAGGGGATCTCAAGAGACCCAGTACTTC
>TRBV7-6|.|TRBJ2-3|.
CASSRTHQGTDTQYF
TGTGCCAGCAGCCGAACTCACCAGGGCACAGATACGCAGTATTTT
>TRBV6-5|.|TRBJ1-4|few
CASSYSGATNEKLFF
TGTGCCAGCAGTTACTCAGGGGCAACTAATGAAAAACTGTTTTTT
>TRBV27|TRBD2|TRBJ2-1|.
CASKRTSGVRNEQFF
TGTGCCAGCAAAAGGACTAGCGGGGTCAGGAATGAGCAGTTCTTC
>TRBV29-1|TRBD1|TRBJ1-1|.
CSVGGTGSTEAFF
TGCAGCGTTGGGGGGACAGGGAGCACTGAAGCTTTCTTT
>TRBV30|TRBD1|TRBJ2-4|once
CAGRGTGDAIQYF
TGTGCCGGAAGGGGGACAGGGGACGCCATTCAGTACTTC
>TRBV4-2|TRBD1|TRBJ1-6|.
CASSQGQGASSPLHF
TGTGCCAGCAGCCAGGGACAGGGGGCAAGTTCACCCCTCCACTTT
>TRBV27|.|TRBJ1-1|.
CASSSGLGGGTEAFF
TGTGCCAGCAGTTCGGGACTGGGCGGTGGCACTGAAGCTTTCTTT
>TRBV7-3|TRBD1|TRBJ1-1|.
CASSPGQMNTEAFF
TGTGCCAGCAGCCCGGGACAGATGAACACTGAAGCTTTCTTT
>TRBV9|.|TRBJ1-2|.
CASSPLTSVGYTF
TGTGCCAGCAGCCCCTTGACCAGTGTTGGCTACACCTTC
>TRBV14|TRBD1|TRBJ1-1|.
CASSWQGGTEAFF
TGTGCCAGCAGCTGGCAGGGGGGCACTGAAGCTTTCTTT
>TRBV30|TRBD1|TRBJ1-2|.
CAWRQGQGGWYTF
TGTGCCTGGAGGCAGGGACAGGGGGGATGGTACACCTTC
>TRBV19|.|TRBJ2-6|.
CASSIRLPKLGGDGANVLTF
TGTGCCAGTAGTATCCGTTTGCCCAAATTGGGGGGCGATGGGGCCAACGTCCTGACTTTC
>TRBV11-3|TRBD1|TRBJ1-1|.
CASSLLSGRGTVEAFF
TGTGCCAGCAGCTTATTGAGCGGCAGGGGGACGGTTGAAGCTTTCTTT
>TRBV19|.|TRBJ1-2|.
CASSTGDTYAGYTF
TGTGCCAGTAGTACGGGAGATACCTATGCAGGCTACACCTTC
>TRBV9|TRBD2|TRBJ2-7|.
CASSVGSGEGYYEQYF
TGTGCCAGCAGCGTTGGTTCTGGGGAGGGATACTACGAGCAGTACTTC
>TRBV30|.|TRBJ1-5|.
CAWSSGTSNQPQHF
TGTGCCTGGAGTTCCGGCACTAGCAATCAGCCCCAGCATTTT
>TRBV30|.|TRBJ1-2|.
CAWSVRPNYGYTF
TGTGCCTGGAGTGTAAGGCCAAACTATGGCTACACCTTC
>TRBV9|.|TRBJ2-1|once
CASSVAGGTLYNEQFF
TGTGCCAGCAGCGTAGCTGGGGGGACGCTCTACAATGAGCAGTTCTTC
>TRBV5-1|.|TRBJ2-2|.
CASSPRQRTTGELFF
TGCGCCAGCAGCCCACGCCAAAGGACCACCGGGGAGCTGTTTTTT